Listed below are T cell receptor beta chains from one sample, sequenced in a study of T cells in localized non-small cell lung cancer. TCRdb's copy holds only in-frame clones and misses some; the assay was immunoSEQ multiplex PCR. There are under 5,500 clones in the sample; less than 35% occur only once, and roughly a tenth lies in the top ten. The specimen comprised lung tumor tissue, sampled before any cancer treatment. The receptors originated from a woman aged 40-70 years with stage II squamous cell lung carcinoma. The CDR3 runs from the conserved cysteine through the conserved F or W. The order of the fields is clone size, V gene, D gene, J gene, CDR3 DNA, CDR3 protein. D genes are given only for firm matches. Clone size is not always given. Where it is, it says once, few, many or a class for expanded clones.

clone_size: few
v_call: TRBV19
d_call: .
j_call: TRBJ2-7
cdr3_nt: TGTGCCAGTAGTATTCGGGGAAAATCCTACGAGCAGTACTTC
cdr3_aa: CASSIRGKSYEQYF

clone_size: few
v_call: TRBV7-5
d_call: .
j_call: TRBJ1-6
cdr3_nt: TGTGCCAGCAGCCAAGTAATGGGGCAGCGACCACCCCTCCACTTT
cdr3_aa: CASSQVMGQRPPLHF

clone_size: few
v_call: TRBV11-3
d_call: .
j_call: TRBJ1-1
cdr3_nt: TGTGCCAGCAGCTTAGGATCGGGTCACACTGAAGCTTTCTTT
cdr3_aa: CASSLGSGHTEAFF

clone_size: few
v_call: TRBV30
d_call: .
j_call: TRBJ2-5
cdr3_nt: TGTGCCTGGAGTCCCTCAGGGGTGAAAGAGACCCAGTACTTC
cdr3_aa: CAWSPSGVKETQYF

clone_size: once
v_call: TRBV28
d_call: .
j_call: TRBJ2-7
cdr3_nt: TGTGCCAGCAGTCCCCCAGGGTCCTCCTACGAGCAGTACTTC
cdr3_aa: CASSPPGSSYEQYF

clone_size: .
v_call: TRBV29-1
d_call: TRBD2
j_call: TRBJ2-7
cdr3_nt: TGCAGCGTTGACCTTGGTTTAGCGGGAATCTACGAGCAGTACTTC
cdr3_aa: CSVDLGLAGIYEQYF

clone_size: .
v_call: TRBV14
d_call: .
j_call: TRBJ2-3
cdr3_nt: TGTGCCAGCAGCCGCGGTCCAGTAACTACAGATACGCAGTATTTT
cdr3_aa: CASSRGPVTTDTQYF

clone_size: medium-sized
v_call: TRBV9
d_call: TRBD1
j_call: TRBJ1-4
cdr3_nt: TGTGCCAGCAGTGGACAGGGGAAAAAACTGTTTTTT
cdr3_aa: CASSGQGKKLFF

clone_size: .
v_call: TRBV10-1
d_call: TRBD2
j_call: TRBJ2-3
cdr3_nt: TGCGCCAGCAGTGAGTCGGGCGGGAGGGACACAGATACGCAGTATTTT
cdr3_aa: CASSESGGRDTDTQYF

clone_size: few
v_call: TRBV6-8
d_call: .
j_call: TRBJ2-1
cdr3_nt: TGTGCCAGCAGTTACTTCCCTCCGCCAGGTGAGCAGTTCTTC
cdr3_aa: CASSYFPPPGEQFF

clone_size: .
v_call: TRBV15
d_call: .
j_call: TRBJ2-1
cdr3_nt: TGTGCCACCAGCAGAGATCTTGGGGGCATACTCAATGAGCAGTTCTTC
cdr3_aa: CATSRDLGGILNEQFF

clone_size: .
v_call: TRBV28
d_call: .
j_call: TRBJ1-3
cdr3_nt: TGTGCCAGCAGTTTGATAACGTTCGGGGGTAATGTGTCTGGAAACACCATATATTTT
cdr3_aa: CASSLITFGGNVSGNTIYF

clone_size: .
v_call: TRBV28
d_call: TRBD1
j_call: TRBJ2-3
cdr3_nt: TGTGCCAGCACCTCCCGGGACAGTCCGAGCACAGATACGCAGTATTTT
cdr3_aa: CASTSRDSPSTDTQYF

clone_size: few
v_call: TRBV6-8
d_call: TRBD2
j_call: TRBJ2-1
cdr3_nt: TGTGCCAGCAGTTACCTCGGGACTAGCGGGAGGGCGGGCTCCTACAATGAGCAGTTCTTC
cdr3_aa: CASSYLGTSGRAGSYNEQFF

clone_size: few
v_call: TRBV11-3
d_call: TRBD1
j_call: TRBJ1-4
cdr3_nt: TGTGCCAGCAGCGAGGACAGGGTAGGCGAAAAACTGTTTTTT
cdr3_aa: CASSEDRVGEKLFF

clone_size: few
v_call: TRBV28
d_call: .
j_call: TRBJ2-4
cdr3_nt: TGTGCCAGCAGTTTTAGTTTCACAAAACTAGCCAAAAACATTCAGTACTTC
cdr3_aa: CASSFSFTKLAKNIQYF

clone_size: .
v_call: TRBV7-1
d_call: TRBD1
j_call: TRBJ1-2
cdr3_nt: TGTGCCAGCAGCTTATCCGGGACAGGTGGCTATGGCTACACCTTC
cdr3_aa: CASSLSGTGGYGYTF

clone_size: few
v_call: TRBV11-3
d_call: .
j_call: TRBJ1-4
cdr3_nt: TGTGCCAGCTCTTTAGTGGGTGGGGGGAGTGAAAAACTGTTTTTT
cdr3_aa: CASSLVGGGSEKLFF

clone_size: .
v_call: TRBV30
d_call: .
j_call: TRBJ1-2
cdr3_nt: TGTGCCTGGAGTGTTAGGACCGACTGGAGGAGCTATGGCTACACCTTC
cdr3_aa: CAWSVRTDWRSYGYTF

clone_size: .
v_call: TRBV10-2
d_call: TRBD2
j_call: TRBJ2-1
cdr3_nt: TGCGCCAGCAGTCAACAAGCGGGAGGCCGAAATGAGCAGTTCTTC
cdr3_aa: CASSQQAGGRNEQFF

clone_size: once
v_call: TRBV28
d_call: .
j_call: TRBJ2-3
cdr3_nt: TGTGCCAGCAGTAGTCTAGGGGACGCAGATACGCAGTATTTT
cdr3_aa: CASSSLGDADTQYF

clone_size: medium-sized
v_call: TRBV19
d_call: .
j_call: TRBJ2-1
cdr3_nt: TGTGCCAGTAGTATCAGTCTTGGTAGCGATGAGCAGTTCTTC
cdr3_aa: CASSISLGSDEQFF

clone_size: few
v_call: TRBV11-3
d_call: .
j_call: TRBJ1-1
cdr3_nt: TGTGCCAGCAGCTCCCCGGCCAGACGGGCCGAAGCTTTCTTT
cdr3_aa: CASSSPARRAEAFF

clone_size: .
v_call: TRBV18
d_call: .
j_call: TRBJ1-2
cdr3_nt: TGTGCCAGCTCACCAAGATCGGACACGCCGGAGGGCTACACCTTC
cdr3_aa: CASSPRSDTPEGYTF

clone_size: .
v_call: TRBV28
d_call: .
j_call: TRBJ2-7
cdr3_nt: TGTGCCAGCAGTTTAAAGGCAGGGTTCACCTACGAGCAGTACTTC
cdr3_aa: CASSLKAGFTYEQYF

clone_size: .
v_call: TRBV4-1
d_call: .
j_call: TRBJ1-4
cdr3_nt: TGCGCCAGCAGCCAAGATCGGGCAGGGGCAAACCCAACTAATGAAAAACTGTTTTTT
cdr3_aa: CASSQDRAGANPTNEKLFF

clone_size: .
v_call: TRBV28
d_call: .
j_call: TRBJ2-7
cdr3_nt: TGTGCCAGCAAGACAGGCCAGGCTACAGCCACCTACGAGCAGTACTTC
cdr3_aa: CASKTGQATATYEQYF

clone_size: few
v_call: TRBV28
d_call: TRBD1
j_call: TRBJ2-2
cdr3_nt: TGTGCCGGCGACAGGGCCACTGATGCGAACACCGGGGAGCTGTTTTTT
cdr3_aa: CAGDRATDANTGELFF

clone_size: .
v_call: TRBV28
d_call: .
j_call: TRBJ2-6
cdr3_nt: TGTGCCAGCAGCCCCCCCGCTGGGGCCAACGTCCTGACTTTC
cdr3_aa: CASSPPAGANVLTF

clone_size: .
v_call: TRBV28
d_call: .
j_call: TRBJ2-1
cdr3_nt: TGTGCCAGCAGTCCCCGGGAAAGCTACTACAGTGAGCAGTTCTTC
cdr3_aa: CASSPRESYYSEQFF

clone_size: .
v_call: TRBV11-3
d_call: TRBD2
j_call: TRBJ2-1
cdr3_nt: TGTGCCAGCAGCTCGGGACTAGCGGGAGAGAGCTACAATGAGCAGTTCTTC
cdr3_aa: CASSSGLAGESYNEQFF

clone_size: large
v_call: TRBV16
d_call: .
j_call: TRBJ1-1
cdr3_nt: TGTGCCAGCAGCCAATCTTCAGGGATGGGCGCTGAAGCTTTCTTT
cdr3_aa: CASSQSSGMGAEAFF

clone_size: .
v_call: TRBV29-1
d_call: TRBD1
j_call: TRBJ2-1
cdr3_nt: TGCAGCGGGCACAGGGGGCGCGATGAGCAGTTCTTC
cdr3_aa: CSGHRGRDEQFF

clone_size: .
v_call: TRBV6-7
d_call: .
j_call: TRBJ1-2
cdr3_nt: TGTGCCAGCAGTGAAGCAGGGAATGGCTACACCTTC
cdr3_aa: CASSEAGNGYTF

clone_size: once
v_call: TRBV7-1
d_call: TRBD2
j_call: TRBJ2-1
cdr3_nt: TGTGCCAGCAGCATGCTAGCGGGAGGTGAGCAGTTCTTC
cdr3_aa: CASSMLAGGEQFF

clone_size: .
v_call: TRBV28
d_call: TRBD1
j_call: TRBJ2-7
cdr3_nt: TGTGCCAGCAGTTCCGGACAGGGTGGTTCCCACGAGCAGTACTTC
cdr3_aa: CASSSGQGGSHEQYF